This TCR beta chain was obtained from a study of blood T cell repertoires in COVID-19. Study as a whole: Specimens from acute and convalescent COVID-19 originated in the United States, Italy and Spain. Sources were T cells, B-cell-depleted T cells, or PBMCs; the material itself was cDNA or gDNA.

This CDR3 has 16 residues. J was trimmed by 0 bases and V by 1 base; bases with no gene match: 0. The germline CDR1 and CDR2 sequences are LGHDT and YNNKEL (reference sequence). Enrolled during active infection, Seattle patients were then followed longitudinally. Original processing methods: Amplification of reference gene primers was used by the study to estimate nucleated cell counts. Only in-frame clones appear in the TCRdb table, and some are missing; sequencing was by immunoSEQ multiplex PCR. V and J calls and clone size come straight from that table; D and trimming were deduced from the DNA. Of 250,000 to 400,000 clones in the sample, approximately 88% were seen once.

The specimen sequenced was peripheral blood. V is TRBV3-1 (or the pseudogene TRBV3-2) and J is TRBJ2-2; 9 nucleotides match TRBD1. This TCR was sampled from a woman aged 25 to 45 with COVID-19, enrolled during active disease. CDR3 sequence (DNA): TGTGCCAGCAGCCAAGGGACAGGGGCGAACACCGGGGAGCTGTTTTTT. The encoded protein is CASSQGTGANTGELFF.